The clone carrying this T cell receptor beta chain has ten or more counts. Trimming stripped 0 bases from V and 3 bases from J, with 3 bases between. This CDR3 is 13 amino acids long. Germline CDR1 and CDR2: LNHNV and YYDKDF (reference sequence). This sample's TCRbeta library carried unique molecular identifier barcodes. TCRdb reprocessed the PCR reads via MiXCR and lists one record per CDR3 protein. The table includes more than 200,000 distinct CDR3 sequences, under 8.5% detected once. The data stem from a study of T-cell reconstitution after alpha-beta-depleted transplantation in children. The TCR originated in a male patient between 2 and 10 years old who had a stem cell transplant for acute myeloid leukemia, so the T cells may come from the graft donor. V and J are TRBV15 and TRBJ1-5; no clear D gene. Sequenced material: PBMCs, mostly from graft donor cells, taken 360 days after TCRalphabeta/CD19-depleted stem cell transplant. The CDR3 coding sequence is TGTGCCACCAGCAGAGAACACAATCAGCCCCAGCATTTT. Translation gives CATSREHNQPQHF.